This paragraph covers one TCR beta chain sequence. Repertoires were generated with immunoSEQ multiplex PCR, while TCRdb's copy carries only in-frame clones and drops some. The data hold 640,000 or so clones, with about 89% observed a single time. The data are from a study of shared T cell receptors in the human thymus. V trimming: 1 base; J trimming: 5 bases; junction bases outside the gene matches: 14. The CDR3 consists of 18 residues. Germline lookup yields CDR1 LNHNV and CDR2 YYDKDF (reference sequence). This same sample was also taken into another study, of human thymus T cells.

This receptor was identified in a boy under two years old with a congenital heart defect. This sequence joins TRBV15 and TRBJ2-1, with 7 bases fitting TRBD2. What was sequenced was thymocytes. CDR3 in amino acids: CATSRATFRGVSDNEQFF. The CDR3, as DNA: TGTGCCACCAGCAGAGCCACATTCCGGGGGGTTAGCGACAATGAGCAGTTCTTC.